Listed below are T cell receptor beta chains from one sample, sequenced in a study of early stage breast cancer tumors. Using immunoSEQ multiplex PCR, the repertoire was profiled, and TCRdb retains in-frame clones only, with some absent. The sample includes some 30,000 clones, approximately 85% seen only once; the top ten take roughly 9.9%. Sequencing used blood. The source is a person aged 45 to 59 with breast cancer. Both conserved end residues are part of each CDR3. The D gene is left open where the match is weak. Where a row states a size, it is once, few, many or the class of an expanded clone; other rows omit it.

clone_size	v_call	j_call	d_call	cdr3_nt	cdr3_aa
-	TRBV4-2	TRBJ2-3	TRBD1	TGTGCCAGCAGCCAAGATTCCGGGACAGGGGTTGCAGATACGCAGTATTTT	CASSQDSGTGVADTQYF
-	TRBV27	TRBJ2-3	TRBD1	TGTGCCAGCAGTCTAAAGACAGGGTTTACAGATACGCAGTATTTT	CASSLKTGFTDTQYF
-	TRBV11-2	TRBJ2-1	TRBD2	TGTGCCAGCAGCTTAGGTCCTAGCGGGAGGCCCTCCTACAATGAGCAGTTCTTC	CASSLGPSGRPSYNEQFF
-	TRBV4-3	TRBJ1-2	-	TGCGCCAGCTCCATGGGCCGGGACCCTAACTATGGCTACACCTTC	CASSMGRDPNYGYTF
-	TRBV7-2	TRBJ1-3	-	TGTGCCAGCAGCTTATCCCACGGAAACACCATATATTTT	CASSLSHGNTIYF
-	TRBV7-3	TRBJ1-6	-	TGTGCCAGCAGCTTAATGGGGGCTAATTCACCCCTCCACTTT	CASSLMGANSPLHF
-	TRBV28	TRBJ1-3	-	TGTGCCAGCAGTTTGGCGGGTGGAAACACCATATATTTT	CASSLAGGNTIYF
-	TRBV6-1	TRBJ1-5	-	TGTGCCAGCAGTGAACGGGGGCTGGATCAGCCCCAGCATTTT	CASSERGLDQPQHF
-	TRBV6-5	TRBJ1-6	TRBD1	TGTGCCAGCAGTGAGAGACAGGGGGCGACACCCCTCCACTTT	CASSERQGATPLHF
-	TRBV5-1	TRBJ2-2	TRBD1	TGCGCCAGCAGCTATGGCCGGGGACAGGGCTGGAACACCGGGGAGCTGTTTTTT	CASSYGRGQGWNTGELFF
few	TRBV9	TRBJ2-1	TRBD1	TGTGCCAGCAGCGTAGGTTCCCGGGACAGGGTCAATGAGCAGTTCTTC	CASSVGSRDRVNEQFF
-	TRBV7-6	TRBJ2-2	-	TGTGCCAGCAGCTTAAATATGGAGACCGGGGAGCTGTTTTTT	CASSLNMETGELFF
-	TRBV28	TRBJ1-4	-	TGTGCCAGCAGTTTATTAGCTGGACAGACTAATGAAAAACTGTTTTTT	CASSLLAGQTNEKLFF
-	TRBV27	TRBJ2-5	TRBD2	TGTGCCAGCAGTTTTGGGGGAGGGGAGACCCAGTACTTC	CASSFGGGETQYF
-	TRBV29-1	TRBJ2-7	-	TGCAGCGTTGAAGGCGGGGACTCCTACGAGCAGTACTTC	CSVEGGDSYEQYF
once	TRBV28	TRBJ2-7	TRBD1	TGTGCCAGCATTGACAGGGGGCCCTACGAGCAGTACTTC	CASIDRGPYEQYF
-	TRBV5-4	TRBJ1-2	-	TGTGCCAGCAGCTTGGCTCAGGAAGTCTATGGCTACACCTTC	CASSLAQEVYGYTF
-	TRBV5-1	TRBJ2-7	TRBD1	TGCGCCAGCAGCTTAGTAGACAGGGTCGGATACGAGCAGTACTTC	CASSLVDRVGYEQYF
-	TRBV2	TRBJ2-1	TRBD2	TGTGCCAGCAGTGAGGCGGGACTAGCCCACCTCAATGAGCAGTTCTTC	CASSEAGLAHLNEQFF
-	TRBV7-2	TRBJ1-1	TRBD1	TGTGCCAGCAGCTTAGGGACAGGGAGAACTGAAGCTTTCTTT	CASSLGTGRTEAFF
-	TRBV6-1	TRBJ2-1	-	TGTGCCAGCCAGGGGACCTACAATGAGCAGTTCTTC	CASQGTYNEQFF
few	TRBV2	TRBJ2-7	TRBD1	TGTGCCAGCAGCGACGGGACAGGGGGGTACGAGCAGTACTTC	CASSDGTGGYEQYF
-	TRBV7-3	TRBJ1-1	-	TGTGCCAGCAGCTTACAAACGGGGGGCACTGAAGCTTTCTTT	CASSLQTGGTEAFF
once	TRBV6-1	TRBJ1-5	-	TGTGCCAGCGTTATAGGACTTAGCAATCAGCCCCAGCATTTT	CASVIGLSNQPQHF
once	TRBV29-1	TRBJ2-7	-	TGCAGCGTTCAGAAGGGCCCCATCTACGAGCAGTACTTC	CSVQKGPIYEQYF
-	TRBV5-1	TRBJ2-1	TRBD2	TGCGCCAGCAGCTGGATGGGACTAAATTACAATGAGCAGTTCTTC	CASSWMGLNYNEQFF
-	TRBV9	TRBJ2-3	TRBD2	TGTGCCAGCAGCGTAGACCCCGCGGGAGGGCCGAAAGATACGCAGTATTTT	CASSVDPAGGPKDTQYF
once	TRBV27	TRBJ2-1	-	TGTGCCAGCAGGGGCCCCAATGAGCAGTTCTTC	CASRGPNEQFF
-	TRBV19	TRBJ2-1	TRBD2	TGTGCCAGTAGACTAGCGGGAGGGCCAGATGAGCAGTTCTTC	CASRLAGGPDEQFF
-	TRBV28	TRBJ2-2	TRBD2	TGTGCCAGCAGACGGGGGGGAGCTAACACCGGGGAGCTGTTTTTT	CASRRGGANTGELFF
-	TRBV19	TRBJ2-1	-	TGTGCCAGTAGCCCTTTCTCCTACAATGAGCAGTTCTTC	CASSPFSYNEQFF